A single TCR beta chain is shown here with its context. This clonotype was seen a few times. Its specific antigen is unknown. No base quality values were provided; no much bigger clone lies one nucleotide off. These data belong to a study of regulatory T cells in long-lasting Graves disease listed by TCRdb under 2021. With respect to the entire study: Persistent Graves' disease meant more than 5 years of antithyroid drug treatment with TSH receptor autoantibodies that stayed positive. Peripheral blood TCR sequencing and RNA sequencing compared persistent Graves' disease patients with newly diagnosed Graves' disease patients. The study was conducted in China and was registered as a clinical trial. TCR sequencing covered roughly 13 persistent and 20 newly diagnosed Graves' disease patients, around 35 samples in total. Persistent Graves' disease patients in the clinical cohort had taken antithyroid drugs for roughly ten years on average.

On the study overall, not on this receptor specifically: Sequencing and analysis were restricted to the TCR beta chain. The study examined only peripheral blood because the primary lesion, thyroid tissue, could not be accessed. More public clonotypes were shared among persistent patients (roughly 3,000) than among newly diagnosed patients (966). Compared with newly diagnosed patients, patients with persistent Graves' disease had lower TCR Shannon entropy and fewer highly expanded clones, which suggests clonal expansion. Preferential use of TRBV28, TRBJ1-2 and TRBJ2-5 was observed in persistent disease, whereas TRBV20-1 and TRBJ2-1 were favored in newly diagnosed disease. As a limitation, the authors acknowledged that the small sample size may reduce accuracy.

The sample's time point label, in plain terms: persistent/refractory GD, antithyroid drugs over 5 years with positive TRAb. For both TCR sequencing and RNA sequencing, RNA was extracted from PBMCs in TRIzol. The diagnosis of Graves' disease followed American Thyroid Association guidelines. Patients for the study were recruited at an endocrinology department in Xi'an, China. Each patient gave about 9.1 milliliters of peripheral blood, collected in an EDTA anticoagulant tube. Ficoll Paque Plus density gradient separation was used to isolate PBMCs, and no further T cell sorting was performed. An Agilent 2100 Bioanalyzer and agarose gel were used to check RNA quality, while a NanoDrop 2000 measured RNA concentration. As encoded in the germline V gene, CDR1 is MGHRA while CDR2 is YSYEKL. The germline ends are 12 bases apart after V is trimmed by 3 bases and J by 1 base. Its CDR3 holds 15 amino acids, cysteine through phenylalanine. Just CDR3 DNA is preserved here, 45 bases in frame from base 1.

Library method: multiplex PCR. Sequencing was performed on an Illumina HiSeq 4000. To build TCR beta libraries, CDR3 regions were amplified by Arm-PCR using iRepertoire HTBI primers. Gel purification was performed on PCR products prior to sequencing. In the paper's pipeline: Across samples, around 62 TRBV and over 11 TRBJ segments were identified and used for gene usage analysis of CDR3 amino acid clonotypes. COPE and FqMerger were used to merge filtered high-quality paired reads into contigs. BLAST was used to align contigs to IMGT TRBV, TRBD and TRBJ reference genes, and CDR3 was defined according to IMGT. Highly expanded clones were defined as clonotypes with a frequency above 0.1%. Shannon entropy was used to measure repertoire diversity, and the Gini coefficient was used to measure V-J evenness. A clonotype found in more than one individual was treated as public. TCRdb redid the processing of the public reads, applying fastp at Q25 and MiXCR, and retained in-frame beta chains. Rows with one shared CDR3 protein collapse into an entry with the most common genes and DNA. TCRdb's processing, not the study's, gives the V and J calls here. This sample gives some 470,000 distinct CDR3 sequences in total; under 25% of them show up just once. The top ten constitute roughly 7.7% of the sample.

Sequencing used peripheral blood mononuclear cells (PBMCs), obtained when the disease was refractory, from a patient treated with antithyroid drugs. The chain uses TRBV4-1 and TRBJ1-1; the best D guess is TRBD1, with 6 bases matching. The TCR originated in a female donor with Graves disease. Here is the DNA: TGCGCCAGCAGCCATATAGGACAGACGAACACTGAAGCTTTCTTT. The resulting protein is CASSHIGQTNTEAFF.